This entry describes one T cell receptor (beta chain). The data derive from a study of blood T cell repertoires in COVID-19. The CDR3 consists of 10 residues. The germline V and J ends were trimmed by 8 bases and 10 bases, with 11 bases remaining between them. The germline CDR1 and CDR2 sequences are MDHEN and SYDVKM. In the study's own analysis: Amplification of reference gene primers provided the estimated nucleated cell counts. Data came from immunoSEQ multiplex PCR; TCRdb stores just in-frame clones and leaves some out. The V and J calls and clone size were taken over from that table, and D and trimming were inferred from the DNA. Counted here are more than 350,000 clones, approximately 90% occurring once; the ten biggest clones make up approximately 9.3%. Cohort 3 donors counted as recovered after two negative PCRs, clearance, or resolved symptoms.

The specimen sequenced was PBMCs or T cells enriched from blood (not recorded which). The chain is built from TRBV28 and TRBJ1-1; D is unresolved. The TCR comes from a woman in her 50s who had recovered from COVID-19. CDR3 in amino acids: CASSRYGAFF. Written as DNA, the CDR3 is TGTGCCAGCTCGAGGTATGGAGCTTTCTTT.